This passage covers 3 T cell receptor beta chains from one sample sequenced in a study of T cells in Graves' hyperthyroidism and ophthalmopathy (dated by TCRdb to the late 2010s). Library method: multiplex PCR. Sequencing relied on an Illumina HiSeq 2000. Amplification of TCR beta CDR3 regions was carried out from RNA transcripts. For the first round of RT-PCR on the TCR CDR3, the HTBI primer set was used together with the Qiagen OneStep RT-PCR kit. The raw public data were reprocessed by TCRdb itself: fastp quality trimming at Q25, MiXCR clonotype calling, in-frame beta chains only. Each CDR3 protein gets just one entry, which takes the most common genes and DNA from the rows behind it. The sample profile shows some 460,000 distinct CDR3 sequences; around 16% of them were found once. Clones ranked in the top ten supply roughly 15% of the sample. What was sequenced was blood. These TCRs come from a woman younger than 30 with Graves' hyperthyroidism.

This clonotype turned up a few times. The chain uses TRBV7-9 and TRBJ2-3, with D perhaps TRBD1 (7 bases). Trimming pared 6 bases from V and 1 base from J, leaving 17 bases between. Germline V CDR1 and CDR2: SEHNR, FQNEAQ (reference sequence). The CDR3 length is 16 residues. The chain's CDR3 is CASRRAPRGGTDTQYF. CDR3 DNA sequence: TGTGCCAGCAGGCGGGCCCCCAGGGGGGGCACAGATACGCAGTATTTT. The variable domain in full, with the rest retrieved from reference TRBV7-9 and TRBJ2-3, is DTGVSQNPRHKITKRGQNVTFRCDPISEHNRLYWYRQTLGQGPEFLTYFQNEAQLEKSRLLSDRFSAERPKGSFSTLEIQRTEQGDSAMYLCASRRAPRGGTDTQYFGPGTRLTVL.

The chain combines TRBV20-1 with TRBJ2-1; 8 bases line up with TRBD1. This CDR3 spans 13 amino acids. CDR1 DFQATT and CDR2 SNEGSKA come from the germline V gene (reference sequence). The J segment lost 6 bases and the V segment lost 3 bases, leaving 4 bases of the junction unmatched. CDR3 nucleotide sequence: TGCAGTGCTAGGGACAGGGTGGGCAATGAGCAGTTCTTC. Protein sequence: CSARDRVGNEQFF.

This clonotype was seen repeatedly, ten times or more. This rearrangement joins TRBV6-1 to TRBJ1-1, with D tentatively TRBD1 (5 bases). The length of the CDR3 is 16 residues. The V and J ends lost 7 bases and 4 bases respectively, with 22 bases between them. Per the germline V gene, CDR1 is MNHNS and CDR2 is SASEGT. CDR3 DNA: TGTGCCAGCAATCAGGGACCCACGGCCCAACCCACTGAAGCTTTCTTT. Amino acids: CASNQGPTAQPTEAFF.